A single sample gave rise to the 22 T cell receptor beta chains below, sequenced in a study of tumor-infiltrating lymphocytes in primary liver carcinoma. Researchers generated TCR beta cDNA from approximately 500 ng of total RNA, relying on a constant-region primer. Libraries covering TCR beta were generated through three nested multiplex PCR rounds (using a slightly modified ARM-PCR). In the first two PCR rounds, TRBV1-TRBV30 forward primers were paired with a C-beta reverse primer, and each round lasted about 9 cycles. Each CDR3 protein is one row after TCRdb ran MiXCR on the multiplex PCR reads. The sample includes some 320,000 distinct CDR3 sequences, 55% to 65% of them seen just once. Germline DNA was also extracted, and blood RNA derived from unsorted whole blood. Sequenced sample: peripheral blood. Receptor source: a man aged 35-49 years with primary liver carcinoma and hepatitis B virus infection.

About this clonotype itself: A much larger clone lies a single base off, so this may be a read error. V and J are TRBV5-6 and TRBJ2-3; D may match TRBD1 or TRBD2 (6 bases each). The CDR3 has 13 residues. From germline, CDR1 is SGHDT and CDR2 YYEEEE. The CDR3 protein is CVSTGTSTDTQYF. CDR3 in DNA: TGTGTCAGTACAGGGACTAGCACAGATACGCAGTATTTT.

The chain carries TRBV28 and TRBJ2-7; D call uncertain. The V end lost 2 bases, the J end lost 4 bases, and 9 bases lay between the germline ends. Germline CDR1 MDHEN, CDR2 SYDVKM. CDR3 length: 13 residues. CDR3 sequence: CASSLNHGYEQYF. CDR3 nucleotides: TGTGCCAGCAGTTTAAATCATGGGTACGAGCAGTACTTC.

This chain joins TRBV20-1 and TRBJ1-1; D unclear. Trimming left V 3 bases short and J 1 base short, with 3 bases between. The CDR3 is 11 residues long. CDR1 and CDR2 from the germline V gene are DFQATT and SNEGSKA (reference sequence). CDR3 DNA sequence: TGCAGTGCTAGGGCGAACACTGAAGCTTTCTTT. This gives the protein CSARANTEAFF.

The table lists this clonotype with a few counts. J is TRBJ2-7 and V is TRBV11-2; the D gene is possibly TRBD2 (5 bases). This CDR3 has 16 amino acids. The V and J ends lost 4 bases and 2 bases respectively, with 18 bases between them. CDR1 and CDR2 from the germline V gene are SGHAT and FQNNGV. The CDR3 coding sequence is TGTGCCAGCAGCTCTCCCGAAGGCGGGCCTCCCTACGAGCAGTACTTC. Translated: CASSSPEGGPPYEQYF. The full variable domain, with the rest looked up from reference TRBV11-2 and TRBJ2-7, is EAGVAQSPRYKIIEKRQSVAFWCNPISGHATLYWYQQILGQGPKLLIQFQNNGVVDDSQLPKDRFSAERLKGVDSTLKIQPAKLEDSAVYLCASSSPEGGPPYEQYFGPGTRLTVT.

In regard to this clonotype: A junction end diverges from the germline sequence, so it may reflect a read error. This rearrangement joins TRBV6-1 to TRBJ2-2; possible D gene TRBD2, 5 bases. Germline V lookup: CDR1 MNHNS, CDR2 SASEGT. This CDR3 is built from 14 residues. The CDR3 region has the DNA TGTGCCAGCAGTGAATTAACGGGCATCGGGGAGCTATTTTTT. Its translation is CASSELTGIGELFF.

This clonotype occurred once. At one end the junction does not follow the germline gene, possibly because of a read error. The rearrangement joins TRBV4-3 to TRBJ2-2, with a possible D match to TRBD2 (6 bases). CDR3 length: 16 amino acids. Germline V gene data show CDR1 as LGHNA and CDR2 as YSLEER. Here the CDR3 DNA reads TGCACCAGCAGCCCCTCCGCGGGGACGGACACCGGGGAGCTGGTTTTT. Protein sequence: CTSSPSAGTDTGELVF.

As for this clonotype: The CDR3 ends on some other residue instead of the conserved phenylalanine or tryptophan, so this is likely a read error. As DNA, the CDR3 is TGTGCCAGCAAAGAGGGAAACCAAGAGACCCAGTACTTG. This codes for CASKEGNQETQYL. The rearrangement joins TRBV6-2 or TRBV6-3 to TRBJ2-5, with D perhaps TRBD2 (5 bases). The CDR3 consists of 13 residues. CDR1 and CDR2 from the germline V gene are MNHEY and SVGEGT. The V gene lost 7 bases and the J gene lost 0 bases, with 9 bases spanning the gap.

This clonotype was seen many times. The rearrangement joins TRBV6-2 or TRBV6-3 to TRBJ2-7, with TRBD2 matching 10 bases. J lost 1 base, V lost 10 bases, and 13 bases had no gene match. Germline loops: CDR1 MNHEY, CDR2 SVGEGT. The CDR3 totals 16 residues. Here the CDR3 DNA reads TGTGCCACCTTACGGGCCGGGACTAGCGTTTCCTACGAGCAGTACTTC. This encodes CATLRAGTSVSYEQYF.

The chain is built from TRBV11-2 and TRBJ1-1; D is perhaps TRBD1 (5 bases). CDR3 length equals 15 residues. From germline, CDR1 is SGHAT and CDR2 FQNNGV. Trimming shortened V by 1 base and J by 5 bases, and 14 bases separated the two germline ends. The CDR3 sequence: CASSLVPGSGTEAFF. In DNA form, the CDR3 reads TGTGCCAGCAGCTTAGTCCCAGGGTCGGGTACTGAAGCTTTCTTT.

The gene calls are TRBV11-2 and TRBJ1-3; D is ambiguous. Germline CDR1 and CDR2: SGHAT and FQNNGV. This CDR3 is built from 14 residues. V lost 7 bases to trimming and J lost 13 bases, with 23 bases between them. DNA for the CDR3: TGTGCCAGCACCTTTAGTGGCTCTGGAATCACTATATATTTT. It encodes CASTFSGSGITIYF.

A remark on this clonotype: One end of the junction varies from germline; a read error may be responsible. This sequence joins TRBV29-1 and TRBJ1-1, with D perhaps TRBD1 (5 bases). Germline V CDR1 and CDR2: SQVTM, ANQGSEA. This CDR3 spans 11 amino acids. The CDR3 region is CSVADSGEASF. The DNA of the CDR3 is TGCAGCGTTGCGGACTCGGGGGAAGCTTCCTTT. The whole variable domain, remainder taken from reference TRBV29-1 and TRBJ1-1, is SAVISQKPSRDICQRGTSLTIQCQVDSQVTMMFWYRQQPGQSLTLIATANQGSEATYESGFVIDKFPISRPNLTFSTLTVSNMSPEDSSIYLCSVADSGEASFGQGTRLTVV.

Points on this clonotype: This may stem from a read error, because a much larger clone lies one nucleotide away. The chain recombines TRBV4-3 with TRBJ1-4, with 7 bases aligning to TRBD1. Germline CDR1 reads LGHNA; CDR2 reads YSLEER. The CDR3 is made up of 18 amino acids. As DNA, the CDR3 is TGTGCCAGCAGCCCCACCCGGGACAGTTCCCCAACTAATGAAAAACTGGTTTTT. Translated: CASSPTRDSSPTNEKLVF.

In the case of this clonotype: It is likely a read error, because the conserved phenylalanine at the end of the CDR3 is missing. The chain uses TRBV11-1 and TRBJ2-1; D unresolved. This CDR3 is built from 11 residues. Trimming left V 5 bases short and J 10 bases short, with 9 bases between. The germline V gene has CDR1 SGHAT and CDR2 FQDESV (reference sequence). The CDR3 here is CASSPLDEQFL. The DNA for the CDR3 is TGTGCCAGCAGCCCCCTAGACGAGCAGTTCTTA.

In the case of this clonotype: A read error may produce the germline difference seen at one junction end. The chain is built from TRBV7-9 and TRBJ1-5; D is uncertain. This CDR3 comprises 16 residues. Germline V gives CDR1 SEHNR, CDR2 FQNEAQ (reference sequence). In DNA, the CDR3 is TGTCCCAGCAGCTTAGCGGACCCATATAGCAATCAGCCCCAGCATTTT. Translated: CPSSLADPYSNQPQHF.

The chain couples TRBV29-1 to TRBJ1-2; tentatively, D is TRBD1 (6 bases). Trimming took 3 bases from V and 10 from J, leaving 15 bases between them. The CDR3 consists of 12 residues. In germline, CDR1 is SQVTM, CDR2 ANQGSEA. CDR3: CSVDKGGSVYTF. The CDR3, as DNA: TGCAGCGTTGATAAAGGGGGGAGTGTCTACACCTTC.

Concerning this clonotype: Since a much larger clone is just one base distant, this may be a read error. In DNA, the CDR3 is TGTGCCAGCAGTCACGAGCGGGATTACACAGATACGCAGTATTTT. Its translation: CASSHERDYTDTQYF. This sequence joins TRBV6-5 and TRBJ2-3, with 7 bases fitting TRBD2. Trimming at V came to 5 bases and at J to 2 bases, leaving 7 bases not matched to a gene. The CDR3 loop spans 15 amino acids. The germline gives CDR1 MNHEY, CDR2 SVGAGI.

J is TRBJ1-1 and V is TRBV19, with D perhaps matching TRBD1 (5 bases). The V end was cut by 6 bases, the J end by 6 bases, with 17 bases between. The germline CDR1 and CDR2 sequences are LNHDA and SQIVND (reference sequence). The CDR3 length is 14 residues. The CDR3 here is CASSPTVFLPEAFF. In DNA, the CDR3 is TGTGCCAGTAGCCCGACAGTTTTCCTTCCTGAAGCTTTCTTT.

This clonotype was counted many times. The gene calls are TRBV29-1 and TRBJ2-7; D unclear. Germline-derived CDR1 and CDR2 are SQVTM and ANQGSEA. The CDR3 sequence is 10 residues long. Trimming stripped 3 bases from V and 6 bases from J, with 6 bases between. In nucleotides, the CDR3 is TGCAGCGTTGAGATCGGCGAGCAGTACTTC. Protein product: CSVEIGEQYF.

A word on this clonotype: A read error may produce the germline difference seen at one junction end. The rearrangement links TRBV5-5 to TRBJ2-7; weak D call: TRBD1 (6 bases). Germline CDR1 SGHKS, CDR2 YYEKEE (reference sequence). The CDR3 has 14 residues. The CDR3 loop reads CANSFGDTLYEQYF. The CDR3 nucleotides are TGTGCCAACAGCTTTGGGGACACCCTCTACGAGCAGTACTTC.

This clonotype was detected once. The CDR3 is CASSGGPGTASNYGYTF. In DNA form, the CDR3 reads TGTGCCAGCAGTGGGGGCCCCGGGACAGCTTCTAACTATGGCTACACCTTC. The J gene is TRBJ1-2, the V gene TRBV6-6; 7 bases agree with TRBD1. CDR1 MNHNY and CDR2 SVGAGI come from the germline V gene (reference sequence). Trimming removed 5 bases from V and 0 bases from J; junction bases left unmatched: 12. This CDR3 region has 17 residues.

Concerning this clonotype itself: The conserved phenylalanine or tryptophan normally closing the CDR3 is absent here, so this likely arose from a read error. The chain has TRBV6-5 and TRBJ2-1; TRBD2 matches at 15 bases. CDR3 length: 16 residues. Per germline, CDR1 MNHEY and CDR2 SVGAGI. For the CDR3, the DNA is TGCGCCAGCAGGGGACTAGCGGGAGGTGATAGGAATGAGCAGTTCCTC. This encodes CASRGLAGGDRNEQFL.

This clonotype was detected many times. The gene calls are TRBV6-2 or TRBV6-3 and TRBJ2-5, with D unresolved. The CDR3 sequence is 13 residues long. Germline assignment: CDR1 MNHEY and CDR2 SVGEGT. V lost 6 bases to trimming and J lost 5 bases, with 13 bases between them. In DNA, the CDR3 is TGTGCCAGCAGCTCCCCCTTAACGGAGACCCAGTACTTC. Its translation: CASSSPLTETQYF.